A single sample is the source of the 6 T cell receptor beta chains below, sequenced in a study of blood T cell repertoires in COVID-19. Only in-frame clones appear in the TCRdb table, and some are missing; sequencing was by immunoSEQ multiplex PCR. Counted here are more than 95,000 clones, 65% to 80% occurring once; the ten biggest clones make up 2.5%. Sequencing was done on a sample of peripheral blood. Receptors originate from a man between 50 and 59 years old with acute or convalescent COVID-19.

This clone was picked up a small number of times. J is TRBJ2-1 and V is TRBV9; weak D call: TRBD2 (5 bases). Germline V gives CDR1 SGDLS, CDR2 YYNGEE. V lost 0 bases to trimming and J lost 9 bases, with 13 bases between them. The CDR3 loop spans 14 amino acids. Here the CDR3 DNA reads TGTGCCAGCAGCGTAGACAGCGGTCGAGGTGAGCAGTTCTTC. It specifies CASSVDSGRGEQFF.

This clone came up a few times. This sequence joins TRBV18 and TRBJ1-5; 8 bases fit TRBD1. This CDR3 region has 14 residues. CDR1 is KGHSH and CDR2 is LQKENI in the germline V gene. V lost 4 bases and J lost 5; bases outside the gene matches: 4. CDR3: CASSRGTGHQPQHF. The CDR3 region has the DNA TGTGCCAGCTCACGAGGGACAGGCCATCAGCCCCAGCATTTT.

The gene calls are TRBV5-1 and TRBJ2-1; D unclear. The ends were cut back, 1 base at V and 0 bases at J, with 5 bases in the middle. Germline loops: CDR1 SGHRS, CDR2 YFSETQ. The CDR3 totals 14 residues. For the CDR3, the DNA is TGCGCCAGCAGCTTGTCTAGCTCCTACAATGAGCAGTTCTTC. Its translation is CASSLSSSYNEQFF.

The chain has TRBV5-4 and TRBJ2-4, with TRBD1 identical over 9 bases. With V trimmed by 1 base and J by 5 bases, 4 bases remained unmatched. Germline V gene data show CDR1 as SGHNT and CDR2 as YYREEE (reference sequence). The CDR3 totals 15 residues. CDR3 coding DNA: TGTGCCAGCAGCTTGCAAACAGGGGGCCAAAACATTCAGTACTTC. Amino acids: CASSLQTGGQNIQYF.

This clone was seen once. CDR3 in amino acids: CASTNYNYGYTF. CDR3 DNA sequence: TGTGCCAGCACCAACTATAACTATGGCTACACCTTC. The chain carries TRBV9 and TRBJ1-2; D is unclear. Germline V gene sequence: CDR1 SGDLS, CDR2 YYNGEE. V lost 6 bases and J 1 base, leaving 7 bases between the germline ends. The CDR3 sequence is 12 residues long.

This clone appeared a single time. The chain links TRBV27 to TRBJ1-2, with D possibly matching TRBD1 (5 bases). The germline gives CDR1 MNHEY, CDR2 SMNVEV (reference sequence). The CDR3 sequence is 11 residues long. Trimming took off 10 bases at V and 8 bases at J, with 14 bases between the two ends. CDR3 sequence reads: CATGVGPGYTF. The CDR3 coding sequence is TGTGCCACCGGAGTGGGGCCGGGCTACACCTTC.